These 15 T cell receptor beta chains came from one sample sequenced in a study of shared clonotypes between healthy human individuals. Some clones are missing from TCRdb's copy, which holds only in-frame ones; the method was immunoSEQ multiplex PCR. The sample has roughly 400,000 clones, around 96% seen once. What was sequenced was memory CD8+ T cells sorted from blood. Subset reported: CD45RO+ cells pooled with CCR7-negative TemRA cells. These receptors were collected from a man younger than 40 in good health.

The genes are TRBV7-2 and TRBJ2-5; TRBD2 matches at 7 bases. Trimming removed 2 bases from V and 1 base from J; junction bases left unmatched: 1. The germline V gene encodes CDR1 SGHTA and CDR2 FQGNSA. The CDR3 length is 14 residues. The CDR3, as DNA: TGTGCCAGCAGCTTAAAGCGGGGCCAAGAGACCCAGTACTTC. Protein product: CASSLKRGQETQYF.

This clone was counted once. The chain is built from TRBV5-1 and TRBJ1-1, with a tentative D call TRBD1 (5 bases). Germline lookup yields CDR1 SGHRS and CDR2 YFSETQ. Trimming stripped 0 bases from V and 4 bases from J, with 10 bases between. The CDR3 has 14 residues. This CDR3 is CASSLVPGLTEAFF. The DNA for the CDR3 is TGCGCCAGCAGCTTGGTTCCAGGGCTCACTGAAGCTTTCTTT.

The V and J genes are TRBV18 and TRBJ2-7; D perhaps matches TRBD1 (7 bases). Trimming shortened V by 2 bases and J by 3 bases, and 14 bases separated the two germline ends. The length of the CDR3 is 15 residues. The germline gives CDR1 KGHSH, CDR2 LQKENI. The CDR3 spells CASSPSRGTFYEQYF. The DNA of the CDR3 is TGTGCCAGCTCACCAAGCAGGGGGACTTTCTACGAGCAGTACTTC.

This clone was seen a single time. The V and J genes are TRBV6-6 and TRBJ1-5; maybe TRBD1 (6 bases). The CDR3 totals 16 residues. V was trimmed by 2 bases and J by 0 bases, leaving 11 bases between them. The germline gives CDR1 MNHNY, CDR2 SVGAGI (reference sequence). Here the CDR3 DNA reads TGTGCCAGCAGTTACCAGGGACACCCTAGCAATCAGCCCCAGCATTTT. It is translated as CASSYQGHPSNQPQHF.

The chain employs TRBV29-1 and TRBJ2-7, with 11 bases that match TRBD2. CDR3 length equals 14 residues. Germline V gene sequence: CDR1 SQVTM, CDR2 ANQGSEA. After removal of 7 bases from V and 2 bases from J, the junction contained 7 bases not matched to a gene. The CDR3 region has the DNA TGCAGCGCCCAACTAGCGGGAGACCCCTACGAGCAGTACTTC. This gives the protein CSAQLAGDPYEQYF.

The gene calls are TRBV5-1 and TRBJ2-3; 7 nucleotides match TRBD2. The CDR3 length is 16 residues. Germline V gene data show CDR1 as SGHRS and CDR2 as YFSETQ. The J segment lost 0 bases and the V segment lost 2 bases, leaving 6 bases of the junction unmatched. The CDR3 DNA reads as TGCGCCAGCAGCTTCGGCGGGGGATTTAGCACAGATACGCAGTATTTT. Translated: CASSFGGGFSTDTQYF.

The rearrangement links TRBV2 to TRBJ2-4, with 11 bases identical to TRBD2. The CDR3 sequence is 14 residues long. CDR1 SNHLY and CDR2 FYNNEI come from the germline V gene. Trimming removed 10 bases from V and 8 bases from J; junction bases left unmatched: 10. The DNA of the CDR3 is TGTGCCACCCGAATAGCGGGAGGGCCTGACATTCAGTACTTC. This encodes CATRIAGGPDIQYF.

The genes are TRBV19 and TRBJ1-5, with 7 bases aligning to TRBD1. This CDR3 is 16 amino acids long. The junction had 6 bases not matched to a gene; V was cut back by 4 bases and J by 0 bases. Germline CDR1 reads LNHDA; CDR2 reads SQIVND (reference sequence). The CDR3 bases are TGTGCCAGTAGTACCGACAGGGCTTATAGCAATCAGCCCCAGCATTTT. Protein: CASSTDRAYSNQPQHF.

The rearrangement uses TRBV28 and TRBJ2-4, with TRBD1 matching over 7 bases. J was trimmed by 3 bases and V by 6 bases; bases with no gene match: 8. Germline values: CDR1 MDHEN, CDR2 SYDVKM. The CDR3 sequence is 15 residues long. CDR3 region: CASRAQGIVKNIQYF. In DNA, the CDR3 is TGTGCCAGCAGGGCACAGGGGATTGTCAAAAACATTCAGTACTTC.

The chain employs TRBV28 and TRBJ1-5; D call uncertain. V lost 2 bases and J lost 11, with 10 bases in between. Germline-derived CDR1 and CDR2 are MDHEN and SYDVKM. The CDR3 contains 12 residues. CDR3 nucleotides: TGTGCCAGCAGTTTAGATGGCCTGGCCCAGCATTTT. It yields the protein CASSLDGLAQHF.

The rearrangement links TRBV7-8 to TRBJ2-3; 11 bases are shared with TRBD2. The CDR3 length is 18 residues. Germline assignment: CDR1 SGHVS and CDR2 FQNEAQ. The junction had 9 bases not matched to a gene; V was cut back by 3 bases and J by 1 base. The CDR3: CASSFTSGSGSGTDTQYF. The CDR3 bases are TGTGCCAGCAGCTTCACTAGCGGGAGCGGTAGTGGCACAGATACGCAGTATTTT.

CDR3 sequence: CDRQGRTGELFF. CDR3 DNA: TGTGACCGACAGGGGAGGACCGGGGAGCTGTTTTTT. The genes are TRBV28 and TRBJ2-2; 8 bases agree with TRBD1. Germline-derived CDR1 and CDR2 are MDHEN and SYDVKM. The CDR3 is 12 amino acids.

V and J are TRBV7-8 and TRBJ2-7; D may be TRBD1 (6 bases). Germline assignment: CDR1 SGHVS and CDR2 FQNEAQ. The CDR3 loop spans 16 amino acids. The germline V and J ends were trimmed by 4 bases and 0 bases, with 16 bases remaining between them. The CDR3 protein is CASSWDIGRSSYEQYF. In nucleotides, the CDR3 is TGTGCCAGCAGCTGGGACATCGGACGGAGCTCCTACGAGCAGTACTTC.

V usage is TRBV6-5 and J usage is TRBJ1-4; D is unclear. Germline V gene data show CDR1 as MNHEY and CDR2 as SVGAGI. Between the trimmed V and J ends, which lost 5 bases and 8 bases, there was a span of 15 bases. The CDR3 has 14 residues. Here the CDR3 reads CASSDLRTVEKLFF. CDR3 bases: TGTGCCAGCAGTGACTTACGGACGGTCGAAAAACTGTTTTTT.

This chain uses TRBV29-1 with TRBJ1-3; D not resolved. The germline V and J ends were trimmed by 7 bases and 0 bases, with 13 bases remaining between them. CDR1 is SQVTM and CDR2 is ANQGSEA in the germline V gene. The CDR3 runs 14 residues. CDR3 sequence reads: CSARGKLSGNTIYF. CDR3 in DNA: TGCAGCGCAAGAGGGAAGCTCTCTGGAAACACCATATATTTT.